The clone carrying this TCR beta chain has just one count. Its antigen is as yet unknown. The CDR3 is made up of 13 amino acids. The junction had 5 bases not matched to a gene; V was cut back by 7 bases and J by 0 bases. The V gene's germline CDR1 is SQVTM and CDR2 ANQGSEA. Assay: immunoSEQ multiplex PCR; the TCRdb copy retains only in-frame clones and omits some. Counted here are 34,000 or so clones, 70% to 90% occurring once; the ten biggest clones make up around 15%. These data are taken from a study of regulatory and conventional T cells in RAG deficiency. Study outcomes and limitations: Shannon entropy was markedly lower and Simpson indices higher in RAG-deficient patients than control T-cell subsets. Omenn syndrome and CID/AS patients had roughly 92-fold fewer unique Treg TCR beta sequences, versus approximately 10-fold elsewhere. In Omenn syndrome, sorted "Tregs" may be peripherally activated cells.

This same sample was also taken into another study, of regulatory T cells. As reported in that work: Primers: 52 TRBV forward and 13 TRBJ reverse.

Source material: CD8+ T cells sorted from blood. This receptor was identified in a human donor in good health. The chain combines TRBV29-1 with TRBJ2-7, with 8 bases fitting TRBD1. DNA for the CDR3: TGCAGCGCCAGGGGGCTTGGCTCCTACGAGCAGTACTTC. Translation gives CSARGLGSYEQYF.